This T cell receptor beta chain was recorded in a study of shared clonotypes between healthy human individuals. Study observations and caveats: For naive CD4 cells, roughly 5% of clonotypes were shared across a handful of donors.

Healthy HIV-negative adults without recent acute infections or vaccinations served as donors. The repertoire was sequenced with immunoSEQ multiplex PCR; TCRdb's copy has only in-frame clones and lacks some. In the table there are about 1 million clones, about 75% of which are singletons. This clone was observed at least ten times. Its cognate antigen is unknown. This receptor was taken from a man younger than 35 in good health. The material sequenced was memory CD4+ T cells sorted from blood. The subset is: CD45RA-negative fraction.

The CDR3 sequence is CSVDPSGGGREQYF. CDR3 coding DNA: TGCAGCGTTGATCCCTCGGGGGGAGGGCGCGAGCAGTACTTC. This chain links TRBV29-1 with TRBJ2-7, with 7 bases that match TRBD2. The CDR3 loop spans 14 amino acids. Germline values: CDR1 SQVTM, CDR2 ANQGSEA. Germline trimming cut 3 bases from V and 6 bases from J; bases unmatched to any gene: 11.